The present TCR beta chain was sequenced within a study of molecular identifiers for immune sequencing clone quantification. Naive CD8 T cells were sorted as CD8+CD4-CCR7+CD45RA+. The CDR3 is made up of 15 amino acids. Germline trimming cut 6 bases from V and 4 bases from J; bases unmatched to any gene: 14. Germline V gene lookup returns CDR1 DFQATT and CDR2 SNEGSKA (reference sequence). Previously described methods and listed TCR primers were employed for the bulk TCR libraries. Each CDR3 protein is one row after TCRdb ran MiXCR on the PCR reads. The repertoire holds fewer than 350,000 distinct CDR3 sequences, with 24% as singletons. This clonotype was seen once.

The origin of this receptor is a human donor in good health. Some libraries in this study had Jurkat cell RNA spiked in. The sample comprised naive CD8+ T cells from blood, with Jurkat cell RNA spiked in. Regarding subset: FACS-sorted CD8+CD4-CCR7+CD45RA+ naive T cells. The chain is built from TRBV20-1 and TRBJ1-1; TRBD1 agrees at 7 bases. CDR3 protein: CSAEPQGQQITEAFF. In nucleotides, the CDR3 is TGCAGTGCGGAGCCACAGGGGCAACAAATCACTGAAGCTTTCTTT.